This T cell receptor (beta chain) was identified during a study of identical twins. Healthy Caucasians supplied all donations. V was pared by 0 bases and J by 5 bases, with 10 bases between. The CDR3 totals 14 residues. Per germline, CDR1 MGHDK and CDR2 SYGVNS. TCRdb re-called the 5' RACE reads through MiXCR, storing one row per CDR3 protein. The data show 1.5 million to 2 million distinct CDR3 sequences, with about 32% seen just once and under 0.35% held by the top ten. This clonotype occurred once. A single base separates this from a much larger clone, so it may be a read error. The sequence derives from a newborn girl in good health. The sample was cord blood. The chain combines TRBV25-1 with TRBJ1-2, with D uncertain. Written as DNA, the CDR3 is TGTGCCAGCAGTGAATATTGGGAGGGTTATGGCTACACCTTC. As protein: CASSEYWEGYGYTF.